The 27 T cell receptor beta chains below come from one sample, sequenced in a study of blood T cell repertoires in COVID-19 (dated by TCRdb to the early 2020s). The library was built by means of the immunoSEQ multiplex PCR assay. The clones in this table, taken by TCRdb from immuneACCESS, are in-frame only. Not every clone is retained; where verified, under half of the shortfall comes from an unresolved V gene, and the cause of the rest is unknown. For this sample the table gives about 300,000 clones, of which roughly 85% were detected only once. The top ten hold under 2% of the sample. Sequences were obtained from PBMCs or T cells enriched from blood (not recorded which). These receptors originate from a woman in her twenties or thirties who had been exposed to COVID-19.

V is TRBV5-1 and J is TRBJ2-1, with a weak D call TRBD1 (6 bases). The V gene's germline CDR1 is SGHRS and CDR2 YFSETQ. The germline V and J ends were trimmed by 1 base and 9 bases, with 14 bases remaining between them. The CDR3 covers 14 residues. In nucleotides, the CDR3 is TGCGCCAGCAGCTTGAAACAGGGTGAGGGTGAGCAGTTCTTC. As protein: CASSLKQGEGEQFF.

This clone was picked up one time. CDR3 amino acids: CATSDSGSNQPQHF. In DNA, the CDR3 is TGTGCCACCAGTGATTCCGGGAGCAATCAGCCCCAGCATTTT. The rearrangement joins TRBV24-1 to TRBJ1-5; D unclear. The V gene's germline CDR1 is KGHDR and CDR2 SFDVKD. The ends were cut back, 2 bases at V and 1 base at J, with 5 bases in the middle. This CDR3 has 14 amino acids.

V is TRBV5-1 and J is TRBJ1-1; 10 bases line up with TRBD1. Germline V gene lookup returns CDR1 SGHRS and CDR2 YFSETQ. The CDR3 consists of 15 residues. V was clipped by 2 bases and J by 5 bases; unmatched bases: 6. CDR3 DNA: TGCGCCAGCAGCTTATCGACAGGGGGCAATACTGAAGCTTTCTTT. This encodes CASSLSTGGNTEAFF.

V gene TRBV10-2 combines with J gene TRBJ1-2, with D maybe TRBD1 (5 bases). V lost 6 bases and J 6 bases, leaving 17 bases between the germline ends. Germline V gives CDR1 WSHSY, CDR2 SAAADI. CDR3 length: 14 residues. CDR3 residues: CASSPGPSGDGYTF. The CDR3 region has the DNA TGCGCCAGCAGCCCAGGGCCCTCGGGGGATGGCTACACCTTC.

The V and J genes are TRBV7-2 and TRBJ1-2, with no clear D. The germline V gene has CDR1 SGHTA and CDR2 FQGNSA. This CDR3 is built from 15 residues. V was clipped by 3 bases and J by 8 bases, with 19 bases between them. The DNA for the CDR3 is TGTGCCAGCAGCTTGTACACAGCTCAATATGAAGGCTACACCTTC. It specifies CASSLYTAQYEGYTF.

The rearrangement joins TRBV9 to TRBJ2-3; the match to TRBD2 covers 10 bases. Germline V gene data show CDR1 as SGDLS and CDR2 as YYNGEE. V gave up 3 bases and J gave up 4 bases; unmatched junction bases: 8. The CDR3 extends over 16 amino acids. The CDR3 DNA reads as TGTGCCAGCAGCGGATTAGCGGGGGGAGGGGCAGATACGCAGTATTTT. This translates into CASSGLAGGGADTQYF.

Worth noting for this clone: One junction end disagrees with the germline gene, perhaps due to a read error. The chain is built from TRBV19 and TRBJ2-3; TRBD2 might be the D (6 bases). This CDR3 has 12 residues. Germline V gene sequence: CDR1 LNHDA, CDR2 SQIVND (reference sequence). CDR3 nucleotides: TGTGCCAGTAGTATGAGACGCCGGGGGTTCTTATTT. Its translation is CASSMRRRGFLF.

This clone occurred once. J is TRBJ1-6 and V is TRBV28, with D perhaps matching TRBD1 (5 bases). The V gene lost 2 bases and the J gene lost 3 bases, with 11 bases spanning the gap. This CDR3 contains 16 residues. The germline CDR1 and CDR2 sequences are MDHEN and SYDVKM. The CDR3 is CASSLSQGLYNSPLHF. Here the CDR3 DNA reads TGTGCCAGCAGTTTAAGTCAGGGCCTCTATAATTCACCCCTCCACTTT. Full variable domain (outside the CDR3, taken from reference TRBV28 and TRBJ1-6): DVKVTQSSRYLVKRTGEKVFLECVQDMDHENMFWYRQDPGLGLRLIYFSYDVKMKEKGDIPEGYSVSREKKERFSLILESASTNQTSMYLCASSLSQGLYNSPLHFGNGTRLTVT.

The rearrangement joins TRBV4-2 to TRBJ1-3; TRBD1 might be the D (6 bases). The CDR3 loop spans 15 amino acids. V was trimmed by 0 bases and J by 6 bases, leaving 12 bases between them. CDR1 and CDR2 from the germline V gene are LGHNA and YNFKEQ. The CDR3 spells CASSQDGPGENTIYF. The CDR3 nucleotides read TGTGCCAGCAGCCAAGATGGGCCAGGGGAAAACACCATATATTTT.

V usage is TRBV27 and J usage is TRBJ2-1; no definite D call. The CDR3 length is 16 residues. Trimming removed 4 bases at V and 0 bases at J, with 13 bases between. CDR1 MNHEY and CDR2 SMNVEV come from the germline V gene (reference sequence). Written as DNA, the CDR3 is TGTGCCAGCAGTTCCCCCTCCAGGCGCTCCTACAATGAGCAGTTCTTC. Protein product: CASSSPSRRSYNEQFF.

The V call is TRBV18, the J call TRBJ1-6; TRBD1 aligns across 7 bases. The V gene's germline CDR1 is KGHSH and CDR2 LQKENI. V trimming: 2 bases; J trimming: 0 bases; junction bases outside the gene matches: 4. This CDR3 is 17 amino acids long. CDR3 nucleotides: TGTGCCAGCTCACCAGTTGCAGGGGGCTCCTATAATTCACCCCTCCACTTT. Translated: CASSPVAGGSYNSPLHF.

The chain uses TRBV5-1 and TRBJ2-7, with D maybe TRBD2 (6 bases). Germline V CDR1 and CDR2: SGHRS, YFSETQ. The CDR3 runs to 13 residues. V was shortened by 4 bases and J by 6 bases, with 14 bases between the two germline ends. CDR3 coding DNA: TGCGCCAGCAGCCCGGGGGTCCTGGCCGAGCAGTACTTC. Translated: CASSPGVLAEQYF.

This chain connects TRBV5-6 to TRBJ2-7; D uncertain. The CDR3 is 12 residues long. Germline assignment: CDR1 SGHDT and CDR2 YYEEEE. The ends were cut back, 0 bases at V and 2 bases at J, with 3 bases in the middle. CDR3 in amino acids: CASSLATYEQYF. CDR3 coding DNA: TGTGCCAGCAGCTTGGCCACCTACGAGCAGTACTTC. Using reference TRBV5-6 and TRBJ2-7 for the parts outside the CDR3, the full variable domain is DAGVTQSPTHLIKTRGQQVTLRCSPKSGHDTVSWYQQALGQGPQFIFQYYEEEERQRGNFPDRFSGHQFPNYSSELNVNALLLGDSALYLCASSLATYEQYFGPGTRLTVT.

The genes are TRBV6-5 and TRBJ2-7; 10 nucleotides agree with TRBD1. Germline CDR1 and CDR2: MNHEY and SVGAGI. V gave up 4 bases and J gave up 2 bases; unmatched junction bases: 5. The CDR3 is made up of 15 amino acids. CDR3 DNA: TGTGCCAGCAGTTCGGGGACAGGGGAAACCTACGAGCAGTACTTC. It translates to CASSSGTGETYEQYF.

This chain uses TRBV19 with TRBJ1-5, with 8 bases fitting TRBD1. The V segment lost 1 base and the J segment 1 base; nucleotides outside the gene matches: 3. Germline CDR1 LNHDA, CDR2 SQIVND (reference sequence). This CDR3 spans 16 amino acids. In nucleotides, the CDR3 is TGTGCCAGTAGTATAGGGACAGGGACGAGCAATCAGCCCCAGCATTTT. It codes for CASSIGTGTSNQPQHF.

The CDR3 sequence is CASSALAGGLRAQYF. Written as DNA, the CDR3 is TGTGCCAGCAGTGCCCTAGCGGGGGGGCTACGGGCGCAGTATTTT. The V call is TRBV6-4, the J call TRBJ2-3; 12 bases line up with TRBD2. V shed 4 bases and J 10 bases; nucleotides not matched to a gene: 9. The CDR3 runs 15 residues. Germline lookup yields CDR1 MRHNA and CDR2 SNTAGT.

The chain joins TRBV12-3 or TRBV12-4 to TRBJ1-6; D is unclear. The CDR3 is made up of 13 amino acids. V was shortened by 7 bases and J by 9 bases, with 13 bases between the two germline ends. The CDR3 is CASTSGGSSPLHF. Written as DNA, the CDR3 is TGTGCCAGCACCTCGGGCGGGTCTTCACCCCTCCACTTT.

This chain joins TRBV28 and TRBJ1-2, with 9 nucleotides matching TRBD1. The CDR3 has 14 amino acids. Germline lookup yields CDR1 MDHEN and CDR2 SYDVKM. With V trimmed by 4 bases and J by 4 bases, 4 bases remained unmatched. CDR3: CASSYRGRGYGYTF. The CDR3 DNA reads as TGTGCCAGCAGTTACAGGGGGCGCGGCTATGGCTACACCTTC.

This clone has just one count. V and J are TRBV30 and TRBJ1-3; 9 positions agree with TRBD1. This CDR3 has 14 residues. CDR1 is GTSNPN and CDR2 is SVGIG in the germline V gene (reference sequence). V gave up 4 bases and J gave up 2 bases; unmatched junction bases: 3. The CDR3 spells CAWKGTGTGNTIYF. The DNA for the CDR3 is TGTGCCTGGAAGGGGACAGGGACTGGAAACACCATATATTTT.

This clone was counted a single time. Additional DNA sequences in this sample encode the identical CDR3. The chain uses TRBV2 and TRBJ1-1; TRBD1 might be the D (5 bases). The CDR3 length is 13 residues. Germline V gene lookup returns CDR1 SNHLY and CDR2 FYNNEI. V gave up 6 bases and J gave up 0 bases, with 8 bases separating them. The CDR3 region is CASRVTVNTEAFF. The CDR3, as DNA: TGTGCCAGCAGGGTGACAGTGAACACTGAAGCTTTCTTT.

The chain recombines TRBV30 with TRBJ2-3, with 8 nucleotides matching TRBD1. Germline V gene sequence: CDR1 GTSNPN, CDR2 SVGIG (reference sequence). This CDR3 is built from 15 residues. The junction had 3 bases not matched to a gene; V was cut back by 0 bases and J by 1 base. The CDR3 is CAWSVDRGRTDTQYF. For the CDR3, the DNA is TGTGCCTGGAGTGTTGACAGGGGCCGCACAGATACGCAGTATTTT.

The chain combines TRBV6-4 with TRBJ2-1; TRBD2 might be the D (6 bases). V dropped 3 bases and J dropped 7 bases, with 19 bases sitting between them. Germline values: CDR1 MRHNA, CDR2 SNTAGT. This CDR3 has 16 residues. This CDR3 reads CASSESLTASGNEQFF. CDR3 coding DNA: TGTGCCAGCAGTGAATCTTTAACGGCCAGCGGGAATGAGCAGTTCTTC.

This clone was counted a single time. CDR3 coding DNA: TGCGCCAGCAGCTTGGCCTCCGGGACAGGGAGCTATAATTCACCCCTCCACTTT. It specifies CASSLASGTGSYNSPLHF. This chain connects TRBV5-1 to TRBJ1-6; 9 nucleotides match TRBD1. J lost 3 bases, V lost 0 bases, and 7 bases had no gene match. From germline, CDR1 is SGHRS and CDR2 YFSETQ. The CDR3 is 18 amino acids.

J is TRBJ2-7 and V is TRBV4-1, with 9 positions matching TRBD1. Germline V gives CDR1 MGHRA, CDR2 YSYEKL. The J segment lost 5 bases and the V segment lost 3 bases, leaving 11 bases of the junction unmatched. The length of the CDR3 is 16 residues. DNA of the CDR3: TGCGCCAGCAGCCATCTACTCCGGGACAGGGCCCACGAGCAGTACTTC. It encodes CASSHLLRDRAHEQYF.

The sample holds a few counts of this clone. V is TRBV15 and J is TRBJ1-4; TRBD1 matches at 7 bases. The CDR3 has 15 amino acids. The trim removed 1 base at V and 7 bases at J, leaving 6 bases unmatched. Per germline, CDR1 LNHNV and CDR2 YYDKDF (reference sequence). The CDR3 sequence: CATSRAGTATEKLFF. The CDR3, as DNA: TGTGCCACCAGCAGAGCCGGGACAGCCACTGAAAAACTGTTTTTT.

CDR3: CASSEYATGGGLNTEAFF. As DNA, the CDR3 is TGTGCCAGCAGTGAATATGCGACAGGGGGAGGGTTGAACACTGAAGCTTTCTTT. The V call is TRBV6-1, the J call TRBJ1-1, with 9 nucleotides matching TRBD1. V shed 2 bases, J shed 0 bases, and the junction held 10 bases outside the gene matches. Germline V gives CDR1 MNHNS, CDR2 SASEGT. This CDR3 is 18 amino acids long.

The chain recombines TRBV6-6 with TRBJ2-1; maybe TRBD1 (6 bases). Trimming took 6 bases from V and 0 from J, leaving 18 bases between them. The CDR3 length is 17 residues. Germline V lookup: CDR1 MNHNY, CDR2 SVGAGI (reference sequence). The CDR3 DNA follows: TGTGCCAGCAGCCGAGGACAGTCTGCCAGCTCCTACAATGAGCAGTTCTTC. Translation gives CASSRGQSASSYNEQFF.